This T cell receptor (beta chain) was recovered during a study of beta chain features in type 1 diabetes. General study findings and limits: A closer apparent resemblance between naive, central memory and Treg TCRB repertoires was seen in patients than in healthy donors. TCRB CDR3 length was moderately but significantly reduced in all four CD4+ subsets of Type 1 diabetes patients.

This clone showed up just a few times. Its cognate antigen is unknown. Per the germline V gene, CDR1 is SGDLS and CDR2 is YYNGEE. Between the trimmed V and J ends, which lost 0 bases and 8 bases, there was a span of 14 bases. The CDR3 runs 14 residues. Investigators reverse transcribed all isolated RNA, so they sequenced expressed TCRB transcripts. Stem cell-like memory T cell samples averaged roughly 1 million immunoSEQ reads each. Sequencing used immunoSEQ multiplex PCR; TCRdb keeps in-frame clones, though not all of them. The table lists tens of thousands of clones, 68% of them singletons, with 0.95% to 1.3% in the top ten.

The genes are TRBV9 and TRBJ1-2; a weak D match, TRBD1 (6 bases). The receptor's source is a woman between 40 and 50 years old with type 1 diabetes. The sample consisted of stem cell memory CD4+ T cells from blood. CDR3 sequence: CASSVEDSPAGYTF. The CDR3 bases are TGTGCCAGCAGCGTAGAGGACAGCCCAGCGGGCTACACCTTC.